This T cell receptor (beta chain) is drawn from a study of T cells in Graves' hyperthyroidism and ophthalmopathy. A word on this clonotype: Its specificity is not known.

TCR beta CDR3 sequences were amplified from RNA transcripts. An initial round of RT-PCR targeting the TCR CDR3 relied on the HTBI primer set. TCRdb reanalysed the multiplex PCR reads using MiXCR and keeps one entry per CDR3 protein. The table lists about 96,000 distinct CDR3 sequences, over 50% of them singletons. With 1 base removed from V and 8 bases from J, the gap between germline ends came to 11 bases. The CDR3 extends over 14 amino acids. Looked up from germline, CDR1 is SEHNR and CDR2 is FQNEAQ (reference sequence). Study-wide results and caveats: A 13 V-J signature model discriminated ophthalmopathy versus stable hyperthyroidism. Also found in blood were most expanded thyroid clonotypes above 0.001.

The rearrangement uses TRBV7-9 and TRBJ2-2, with D perhaps TRBD1 or TRBD2 (6 bases each). Material for sequencing was blood. The TCR was taken from a middle-aged woman with Graves' hyperthyroidism. The CDR3 DNA follows: TGTGCCAGCAGCTTAGGGGGGGCCACTGGGGAGCTGTTTTTT. Translated: CASSLGGATGELFF.